This T cell receptor beta chain was sequenced during a study of Graves' ophthalmopathy and Graves' hyperthyroidism. Study conclusions and caveats: Forecasting of ophthalmopathy progression by the model achieved almost 71% sensitivity and about 77% specificity.

Germline loops: CDR1 ENHRY, CDR2 SYGVKD. V shed 0 bases and J shed 7 bases, with 7 bases lying between them. This CDR3 has 12 amino acids. Clinical symptoms and serum thyroxine were used for diagnosis; TRAb, thyroid ultrasound and orbital computed tomography were also relied on. This clonotype has just a few counts. Its antigen is not known. TCR beta CDR3 amplification used RNA transcripts. First-round RT-PCR used HTBI primers; second-round multiplex PCR followed. From the multiplex PCR reads, TCRdb called clonotypes with MiXCR, one entry per CDR3 protein. There are over a million distinct CDR3 sequences in the sample; about 40% occur only once, and more than 9.5% lies in the top ten.

Sequences were obtained from peripheral blood or thyroid tissue (not recorded which). The receptor was derived from an adult man with Graves' hyperthyroidism. This chain links TRBV10-3 with TRBJ2-7; unclear D gene. CDR3 nucleotide sequence: TGTGCCATCAGTGAGTCCGGTCGTGAGCAGTACTTC. Protein product: CAISESGREQYF.